This T cell receptor beta chain derives from a study of T cell responses to AZD1222 COVID-19 vaccine. Study-wide points: Two AZD1222 administrations were followed by greater Spike-specific TCR breadth and depth.

This clone was seen a handful of times. Its antigen is still unknown. Data came from immunoSEQ multiplex PCR; TCRdb stores just in-frame clones and leaves some out. The sample contains roughly 70,000 clones, around 79% of which appear only once. Germline CDR1 reads MNHEY; CDR2 reads SVGAGI. Trimming stripped 0 bases from V and 7 bases from J, with 6 bases between. The length of the CDR3 is 13 residues. This material consisted of peripheral blood, taken on day 0 of MenACWY control vaccination. The sequence was collected from an adult in good health. The chain carries TRBV6-5 and TRBJ1-4, with D possibly matching TRBD1 (5 bases). The CDR3, as DNA: TGTGCCAGCAGTTACTCGGGGGTTGAAAAACTGTTTTTT. Protein sequence: CASSYSGVEKLFF.